These 21 T cell receptor beta chains came from one sample sequenced in a study of T cell clonality in common variable immunodeficiency. The study, taken as a whole, reports: In common variable immunodeficiency, TCR beta chains reportedly carried fewer deletions and N-nucleotide insertions.

Which antigens these TCRs recognize remains unknown. Measured with immunoSEQ multiplex PCR; TCRdb has only the in-frame clones, and not every one. In total the sample includes approximately 38,000 clones, none of them seen once. Source material: peripheral blood mononuclear cells. The receptor source for this set is a human donor with common variable immunodeficiency.

This clone occurred many times. The read ends 3 residues early relative to the CDR3; the germline J gene fills the gap. This sequence joins TRBV19 and TRBJ2-2, with D possibly being TRBD1 (6 bases). V lost 3 bases to trimming and J lost 5 bases, with 19 bases between them. The CDR3 is 17 amino acids. In germline, CDR1 is LNHDA, CDR2 SQIVND (reference sequence). CDR3 sequence reads: CASSMKTGTKTTGELFF. CDR3 DNA, as far as it was read: TGTGCCAGTAGTATGAAAACCGGGACAAAAACAACCGGGGAG.

Comments on this clone: Read data end 3 residues before the CDR3 end; the end is taken from the germline J gene. The J gene is TRBJ2-5, the V gene TRBV7-6, with 9 bases that match TRBD1. Germline V gene lookup returns CDR1 SGHVS and CDR2 FNYEAQ. The V gene end was trimmed by 0 bases and the J gene end by 2 bases; junction bases not matched to a gene: 7. This CDR3 spans 17 amino acids. Incomplete CDR3 DNA: TGTGCCAGCAGCTTAGCCCCGGGACAGGGTTATCAAGAGACC. As protein: CASSLAPGQGYQET. The complete CDR3 protein is CASSLAPGQGYQETQYF.

This clone was counted many times. The DNA read from the CDR3 is TGCAGCGTTGAGTGGGCAGGGGAGACC. Protein: CSVEWAGET. The full-length CDR3 reads as CSVEWAGETQYF. The chain joins TRBV29-1 to TRBJ2-5; TRBD1 is a possible D gene (5 bases). The CDR3 goes on 3 residues after the read ends, and that part is filled in from the germline J gene. The CDR3 has 12 residues. Germline-derived CDR1 and CDR2 are SQVTM and ANQGSEA. V dropped 3 bases and J dropped 5 bases, with 10 bases sitting between them.

This clone was recorded a few times. The read terminates 3 residues before the CDR3 end, so the remaining end is supplied by the germline J gene. The genes are TRBV7-8 and TRBJ2-3; TRBD2 agrees at 8 bases. The CDR3 contains 15 residues. In germline, CDR1 is SGHVS, CDR2 FQNEAQ. Losses at the gene ends were 5 bases for V and 2 bases for J; bases not matched to a gene: 6. The CDR3 protein is CASSLGLGYTDTQYF. The CDR3 bases that were read are TGTGCCAGCAGCCTGGGACTAGGTTACACAGATACG.

This clone was detected only a few times. The CDR3 end lies 3 residues beyond the end of the read and is filled in from the germline J gene. The chain recombines TRBV5-1 with TRBJ2-1; a weak D match, TRBD1 (6 bases). CDR1 is SGHRS, CDR2 YFSETQ, per germline. The CDR3 length is 15 residues. V gave up 3 bases and J gave up 4 bases, with 14 bases separating them. CDR3 bases read: TGCGCCAGCAGCTCCGTGGCAGGGGAGTACAATGAG. It codes for CASSSVAGEYNE. The CDR3 in full is CASSSVAGEYNEQFF.

Details on this clone: The sequence runs out 3 residues before the end of the CDR3; the remainder is reconstructed from the germline J gene. The V gene is TRBV23-1, the J gene TRBJ1-5; 7 bases map to TRBD1. TRBV23-1 has ORF status, its function being uncertain. The CDR3 spans 14 residues. Unmatched junction bases numbered 5, after V lost 6 bases and J lost 3 bases. The chain's CDR3 is CASRRDSLNQPQHF. CDR3 bases read: TGCGCCAGCAGACGGGACAGCCTCAATCAGCCC.

This clone was seen a handful of times. The read falls 3 residues short of the CDR3 end, and the missing part is taken from the germline J gene. This chain links TRBV7-2 with TRBJ2-1, with TRBD1 identical over 9 bases. V lost 4 bases to trimming and J lost 8 bases; unmatched junction nucleotides: 9. CDR3 length equals 15 residues. CDR1 is SGHTA, CDR2 FQGNSA, per germline. CDR3 bases read: TGTGCCAGCAGCTCGACCGGGACAGGGAGGCATGAG. Amino acid sequence: CASSSTGTGRHE. The whole CDR3 sequence is CASSSTGTGRHEQFF.

For this clone: The read finishes 3 residues shy of the CDR3 end, and the germline J gene is used to complete it. V is TRBV6-1 and J is TRBJ2-7; D is unresolved. The V end was cut by 2 bases, the J end by 4 bases, with 6 bases between. There are 12 residues in the CDR3. Germline CDR1 and CDR2: MNHNS and SASEGT. The chain's CDR3 is CASSETAYEQYF. The covered CDR3 bases are TGTGCCAGCAGTGAAACTGCGTACGAG.

This clone showed up many times. The read terminates 3 residues ahead of where the CDR3 ends, so the germline J gene completes it. The chain has TRBV2 and TRBJ1-4, with unresolved D. CDR3 length: 11 amino acids. Per germline, CDR1 SNHLY and CDR2 FYNNEI. The CDR3 protein is CASSETEKLFF. The DNA read from the CDR3 is TGTGCCAGCAGTGAAACAGAGAAA.

Turning to this clone: The CDR3 end is not reached by the read, which stops 3 residues before it; the germline J gene fills it in. This chain connects TRBV20-1 to TRBJ2-1; 8 nucleotides match TRBD2. The CDR3 is 15 residues long. J was trimmed by 9 bases and V by 0 bases; bases with no gene match: 10. Germline CDR1 DFQATT, CDR2 SNEGSKA (reference sequence). The sequenced part of the CDR3 DNA is TGCAGTGCTAGAGATCCTGCGGGGGGCTCTATTGAG. Its translation is CSARDPAGGSIE. Given in full, the CDR3 is CSARDPAGGSIEQFF.

This clone was detected many times. The read is 3 residues too short to cover the CDR3 end, so that end is filled in from the germline J gene. The chain has TRBV30 and TRBJ1-1, with D tentatively TRBD1 (6 bases). CDR3 length: 14 amino acids. CDR1 and CDR2 from the germline V gene are GTSNPN and SVGIG (reference sequence). The CDR3 DNA, read in part, is TGTGCCTGGGGGCAGGGGACTACTCAACAGGAA. Its translation is CAWGQGTTQQE. The entire CDR3 reads CAWGQGTTQQEAFF.

In the case of this clone: The CDR3 end lies 3 residues beyond the end of the read and is filled in from the germline J gene. V is TRBV7-9 and J is TRBJ2-1; no definite D call. V lost 6 bases, J lost 1 base, and 4 bases lay in between. This CDR3 comprises 12 residues. The V gene's germline CDR1 is SEHNR and CDR2 FQNEAQ (reference sequence). The sequenced CDR3 bases are TGTGCCAGCAGTATGTCCTACAATGAG. Its translation: CASSMSYNE. The complete CDR3 reads CASSMSYNEQFF.

Only a few counts were recorded for this clone. The CDR3: CASTKKQGAEADTQYF. CDR3 DNA (partial): TGTGCCAGTACCAAAAAACAGGGGGCAGAGGCAGATACG. The chain joins TRBV19 to TRBJ2-3, with 9 nucleotides matching TRBD1. Coverage ceases 3 residues before the CDR3 finishes, and the germline J gene fills in the end. The CDR3 runs 16 residues. Germline V gene lookup returns CDR1 LNHDA and CDR2 SQIVND (reference sequence). V was pared by 7 bases and J by 4 bases, with 12 bases of the junction left unmatched.

This clone showed up just a few times. The observed sequence ends 3 residues before the CDR3 terminus, with the missing tail filled in from the germline J gene. V usage is TRBV19 and J usage is TRBJ2-1, with 9 bases that match TRBD2. Germline assignment: CDR1 LNHDA and CDR2 SQIVND (reference sequence). Germline trimming cut 11 bases from V and 3 bases from J; bases unmatched to any gene: 11. The CDR3 consists of 15 residues. CDR3 amino acids: CARPKGLAYYNEQFF. Partial CDR3 DNA: TGTGCCCGCCCCAAGGGACTAGCCTACTACAATGAG.

This clone was found a few times. Read sequence stops 3 residues before the CDR3 end, and the germline J gene provides the missing end. The genes are TRBV30 and TRBJ1-5; tentative D call: TRBD1 (6 bases). This CDR3 has 16 residues. V was cut by 0 bases and J by 0 bases, with 12 bases left in between. Germline loops: CDR1 GTSNPN, CDR2 SVGIG (reference sequence). The covered CDR3 bases are TGTGCCTGGAGTGTTGGACAGTGGTCTAGCAATCAGCCC. It codes for CAWSVGQWSSNQP. The CDR3 in its entirety is CAWSVGQWSSNQPQHF.

This clone occurred a few times. The CDR3 end falls 3 residues outside the read, so it is completed with the germline J gene. This chain links TRBV2 with TRBJ2-3, with a weak D call TRBD2 (7 bases). The germline CDR1 and CDR2 sequences are SNHLY and FYNNEI. The CDR3 spans 15 residues. V lost 1 base, J lost 6 bases, and 14 bases lay in between. The CDR3 DNA, read in part, is TGTGCCAGCAGTGAAGGGGCTGGGAGGGGGGATACG. Amino acids: CASSEGAGRGDT. The full CDR3 protein reads CASSEGAGRGDTQYF.

This clone showed up many times. The read halts 3 residues ahead of the CDR3 end, with the missing end drawn from the germline J gene. J is TRBJ2-7 and V is TRBV5-6; D might be TRBD1 (6 bases). Germline V gene sequence: CDR1 SGHDT, CDR2 YYEEEE. This CDR3 comprises 13 residues. The germline V and J ends were trimmed by 4 bases and 1 base, with 9 bases remaining between them. CDR3: CASSLGQSYEQYF. The sequenced part of the CDR3 DNA is TGTGCCAGCAGCCTCGGACAGTCCTACGAG.

This clone was seen more than once but under ten times. The sequence runs out 3 residues before the end of the CDR3; the remainder is reconstructed from the germline J gene. This rearrangement joins TRBV6-2 or TRBV6-3 to TRBJ2-5; possible D gene TRBD2, 5 bases. The V and J ends lost 7 bases and 2 bases respectively, with 11 bases between them. The CDR3 runs to 13 residues. Germline lookup yields CDR1 MNHEY and CDR2 SVGEGT. The covered CDR3 bases are TGTGCCAGCACGCTAGCTGTTCAAGAGACC. This gives the protein CASTLAVQET. The CDR3 reads in full as CASTLAVQETQYF.

This clone came up many times. The sequenced fragment ends 3 residues before the CDR3 boundary, so the rest is inferred from the germline J gene. J is TRBJ1-1 and V is TRBV5-6, with 7 bases lining up with TRBD1. J lost 4 bases, V lost 0 bases, and 3 bases had no gene match. The length of the CDR3 is 14 residues. The germline V gene encodes CDR1 SGHDT and CDR2 YYEEEE. The CDR3 loop reads CASSLGAGGTEAFF. Incomplete CDR3 DNA: TGTGCCAGCAGCTTGGGAGCAGGGGGCACTGAA.

This clone was found many times. The CDR3 end is not reached by the read, which stops 3 residues before it; the germline J gene fills it in. V is TRBV20-1 and J is TRBJ2-2; 12 bases fit TRBD2. This CDR3 contains 14 residues. J lost 5 bases, V lost 6 bases, and 4 bases had no gene match. Per the germline V gene, CDR1 is DFQATT and CDR2 is SNEGSKA (reference sequence). The part of the CDR3 DNA that was read is TGCAGTGCGCGGACTAGCGGGATTACCGGGGAG. Protein product: CSARTSGITGE. The entire CDR3 protein is CSARTSGITGELFF.

This clone appeared a few times. Partial CDR3 DNA: TGCAGTTCGTGGACAGGGAGATTTGAGACC. As protein: CSSWTGRFET. The CDR3 in its entirety is CSSWTGRFETQYF. The rearrangement uses TRBV20-1 and TRBJ2-5, with TRBD1 matching over 8 bases. Coverage ceases 3 residues before the CDR3 finishes, and the germline J gene fills in the end. V lost 8 bases, J lost 5 bases, and 10 bases stayed unmatched. The CDR3 totals 13 residues. Germline V gene lookup returns CDR1 DFQATT and CDR2 SNEGSKA (reference sequence).